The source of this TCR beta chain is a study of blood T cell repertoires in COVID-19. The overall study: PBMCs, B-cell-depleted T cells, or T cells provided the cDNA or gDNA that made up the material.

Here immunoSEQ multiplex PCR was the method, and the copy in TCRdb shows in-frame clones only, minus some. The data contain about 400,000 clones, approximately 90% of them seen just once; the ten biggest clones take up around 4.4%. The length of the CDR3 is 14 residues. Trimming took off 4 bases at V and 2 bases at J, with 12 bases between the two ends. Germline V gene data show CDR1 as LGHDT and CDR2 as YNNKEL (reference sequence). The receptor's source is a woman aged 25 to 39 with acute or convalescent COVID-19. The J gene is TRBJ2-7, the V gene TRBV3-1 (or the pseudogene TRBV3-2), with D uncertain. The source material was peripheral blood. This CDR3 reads CASSPSVWPYEQYF. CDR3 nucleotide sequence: TGTGCCAGCAGCCCTTCTGTGTGGCCCTACGAGCAGTACTTC.